This is a list of T cell receptor beta chains from one sample in a study of cytomegalovirus exposure and HLA in healthy donors. Libraries were prepared by immunoSEQ multiplex PCR; TCRdb keeps only in-frame clonotypes and omits some of them. In the table there are roughly 140,000 clones, around nine tenths of which are singletons. The sequenced sample was PBMCs. These receptors were collected from a man younger than 30 in good health and CMV-seropositive. Each CDR3 is given with its conserved first and last residue. The order of the fields is J gene, V gene, CDR3 protein.

TRBJ1-5 TRBV19 CASVRGYSNQPQHF
TRBJ2-1 TRBV2 CASRPGLAGINEQFF
TRBJ1-3 TRBV5-1 CASSLQSGTGNTIYF
TRBJ2-7 TRBV27 CASSRTSGSYISPYEQYF
TRBJ2-7 TRBV5-4 CASSIQGTYEQYF
TRBJ2-3 TRBV9 CASSTKRDRGTDTQYF
TRBJ2-7 TRBV6-6 CASSLRTDLYEQYF
TRBJ2-1 TRBV5-1 CASSLLAGPYNEQFF
TRBJ1-3 TRBV19 CASSPGTGEENTIYF
TRBJ1-4 TRBV4-2 CASSQVSGRDEKLFF
TRBJ2-2 TRBV6-4 CASSDTYRGRTGELFF
TRBJ2-7 TRBV6-5 CASSYSSGQKTYEQYF
TRBJ2-5 TRBV21-1 CASRGEGQGGETQYF
TRBJ2-2 TRBV30 CAWSWSLAGELFF
TRBJ2-1 TRBV28 CASSPRGTGLFNEQFF
TRBJ1-4 TRBV27 CASSYRQESTNEKLFF
TRBJ2-1 TRBV28 CASTLGGPLYNEQFF
TRBJ2-5 TRBV7-3 CASSLAGPGQETQYF
TRBJ2-1 TRBV4-1 CASSQEGAGTYNEQFF
TRBJ1-4 TRBV29-1 CSVAKDRDSEKLFF
TRBJ2-7 TRBV27 CASSFKPHRGGSYEQYF
TRBJ1-1 TRBV21-1 CASSEQGSDTEAFF
TRBJ1-3 TRBV13 CASSGGKGNTIYF
TRBJ2-5 TRBV6-1 CASRKTRGETQYF
TRBJ2-7 TRBV10-1 CASSESTYEQYF
TRBJ1-1 TRBV11-2 CASSLRPPIADSNTEAFF
TRBJ1-2 TRBV30 CAWSVLGRGDGYTF
TRBJ2-7 TRBV5-1 CASSLGDSAYEQYF
TRBJ2-3 TRBV15 CATSRVPTSGHTDTQYF
TRBJ1-1 TRBV11-1 CASSYRDRGSTEAFF
TRBJ2-1 TRBV19 CASTQQGVPYNEQFF
TRBJ2-3 TRBV28 CASKGEAGYTDTQYF
TRBJ1-5 TRBV2 CATRGGIRNQPQHF
TRBJ2-2 TRBV9 CASSVAKTSAGTGELFF
TRBJ1-4 TRBV30 CAWSVAGNEKLFF
TRBJ2-7 TRBV9 CASKGQGNHEQYF
TRBJ2-1 TRBV7-2 CASSLGTSGVYEQFF
TRBJ2-7 TRBV29-1 CSVEQFRGGLRGRYF
TRBJ2-3 TRBV9 CASSVDSEGTQYF
TRBJ2-7 TRBV10-3 CAISEWGRAWEQYF
TRBJ1-2 TRBV5-6 CASSPERTGGGYTF
TRBJ2-7 TRBV27 CASSPASGRSSSYEQYF
TRBJ2-2 TRBV14 CASSRQANTGELFF
TRBJ1-2 TRBV5-6 CASSPPSTDLIGYTF
TRBJ2-7 TRBV11-2 CASSLGTGWEQYF
TRBJ1-2 TRBV5-1 CASSLSPAGLGYGYTF